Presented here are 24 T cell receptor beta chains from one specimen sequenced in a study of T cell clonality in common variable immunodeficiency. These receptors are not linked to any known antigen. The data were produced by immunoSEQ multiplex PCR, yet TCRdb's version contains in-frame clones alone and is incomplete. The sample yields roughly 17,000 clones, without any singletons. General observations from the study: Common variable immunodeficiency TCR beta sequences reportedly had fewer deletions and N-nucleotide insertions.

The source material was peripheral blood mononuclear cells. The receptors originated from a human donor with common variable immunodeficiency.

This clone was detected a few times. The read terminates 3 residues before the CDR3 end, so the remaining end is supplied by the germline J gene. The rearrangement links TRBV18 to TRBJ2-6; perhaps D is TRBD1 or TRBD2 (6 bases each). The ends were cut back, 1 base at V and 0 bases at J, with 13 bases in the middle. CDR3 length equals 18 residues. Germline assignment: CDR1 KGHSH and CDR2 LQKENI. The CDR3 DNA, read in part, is TGTGCCAGCTCACCACAAGGAGGGGGACACTCTGGGGCCAACGTC. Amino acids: CASSPQGGGHSGANV. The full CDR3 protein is CASSPQGGGHSGANVLTF.

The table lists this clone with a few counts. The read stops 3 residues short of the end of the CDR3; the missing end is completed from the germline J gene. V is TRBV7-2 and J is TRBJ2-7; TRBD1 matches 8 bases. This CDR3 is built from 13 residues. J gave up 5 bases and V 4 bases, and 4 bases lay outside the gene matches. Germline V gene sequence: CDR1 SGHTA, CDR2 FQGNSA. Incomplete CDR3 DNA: TGTGCCAGCAGCTCAGCAGGGGGCCACGAG. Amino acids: CASSSAGGHE. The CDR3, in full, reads CASSSAGGHEQYF.

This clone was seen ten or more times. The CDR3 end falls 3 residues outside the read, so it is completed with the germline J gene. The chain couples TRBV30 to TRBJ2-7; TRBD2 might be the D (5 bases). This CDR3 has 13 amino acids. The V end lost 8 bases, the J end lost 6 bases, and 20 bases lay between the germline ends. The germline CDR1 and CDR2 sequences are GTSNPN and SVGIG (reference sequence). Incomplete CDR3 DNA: TGTGCCCATTCGGACGGGTGGAGCGGCGAG. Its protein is CAHSDGWSGE. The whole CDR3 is CAHSDGWSGEQYF. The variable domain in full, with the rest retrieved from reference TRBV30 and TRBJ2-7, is SQTIHQWPATLVQPVGSPLSLECTVEGTSNPNLYWYRQAAGRGLQLLFYSVGIGQISSEVPQNLSASRPQDRQFILSSKKLLLSDSGFYLCAHSDGWSGEQYFGPGTRLTVT.

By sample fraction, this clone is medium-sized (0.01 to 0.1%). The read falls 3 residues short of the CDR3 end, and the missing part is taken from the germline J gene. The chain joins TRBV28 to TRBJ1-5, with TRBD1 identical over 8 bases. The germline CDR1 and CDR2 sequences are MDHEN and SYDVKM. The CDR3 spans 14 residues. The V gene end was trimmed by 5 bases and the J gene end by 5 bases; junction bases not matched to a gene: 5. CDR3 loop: CASSPTGGYQPQHF. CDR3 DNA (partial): TGTGCCAGCAGTCCTACAGGGGGTTATCAGCCC.

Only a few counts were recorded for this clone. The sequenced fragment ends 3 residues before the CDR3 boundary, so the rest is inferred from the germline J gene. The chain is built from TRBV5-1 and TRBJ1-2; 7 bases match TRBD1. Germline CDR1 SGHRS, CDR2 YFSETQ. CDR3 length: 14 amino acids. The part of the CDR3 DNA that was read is TGCGCCAGCAGCTTCCTAGGGACAGATGAAAGC. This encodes CASSFLGTDES. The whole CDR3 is CASSFLGTDESYTF.

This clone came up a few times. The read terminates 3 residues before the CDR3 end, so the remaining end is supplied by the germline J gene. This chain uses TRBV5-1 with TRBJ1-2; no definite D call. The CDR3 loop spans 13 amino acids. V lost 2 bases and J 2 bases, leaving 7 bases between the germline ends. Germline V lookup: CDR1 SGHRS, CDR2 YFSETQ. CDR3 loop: CASSFSQNYGYTF. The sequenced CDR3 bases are TGCGCCAGCAGCTTTTCTCAGAACTATGGC.

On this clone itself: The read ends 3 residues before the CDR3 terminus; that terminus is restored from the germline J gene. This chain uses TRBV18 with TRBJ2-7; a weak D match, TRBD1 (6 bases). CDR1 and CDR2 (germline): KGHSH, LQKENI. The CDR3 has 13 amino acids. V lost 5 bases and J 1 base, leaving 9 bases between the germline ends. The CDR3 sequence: CASSKQGSYEQYF. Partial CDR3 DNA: TGTGCCAGCTCAAAACAGGGATCCTACGAG.

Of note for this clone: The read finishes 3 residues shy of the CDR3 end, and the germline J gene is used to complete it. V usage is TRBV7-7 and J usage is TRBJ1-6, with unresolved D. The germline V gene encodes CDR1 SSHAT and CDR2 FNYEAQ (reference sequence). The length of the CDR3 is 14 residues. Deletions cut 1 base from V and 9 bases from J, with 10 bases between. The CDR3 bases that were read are TGTGCCAGCAGCTTAGTAGTAGTTTTTTCACCC. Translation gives CASSLVVVFSP. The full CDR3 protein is CASSLVVVFSPLHF. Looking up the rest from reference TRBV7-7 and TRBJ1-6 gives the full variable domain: GAGVSQSPRYKVTKRGQDVTLRCDPISSHATLYWYQQALGQGPEFLTYFNYEAQPDKSGLPSDRFSAERPEGSISTLTIQRTEQRDSAMYRCASSLVVVFSPLHFGNGTRLTVT.

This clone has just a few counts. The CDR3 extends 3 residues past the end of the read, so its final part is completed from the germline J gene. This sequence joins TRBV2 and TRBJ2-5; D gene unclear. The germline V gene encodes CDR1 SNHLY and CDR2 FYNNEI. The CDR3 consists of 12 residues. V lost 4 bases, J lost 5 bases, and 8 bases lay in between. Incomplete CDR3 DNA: TGTGCCAGCAGTGTCAATCAGGAGACC. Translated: CASSVNQET. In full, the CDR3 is CASSVNQETQYF.

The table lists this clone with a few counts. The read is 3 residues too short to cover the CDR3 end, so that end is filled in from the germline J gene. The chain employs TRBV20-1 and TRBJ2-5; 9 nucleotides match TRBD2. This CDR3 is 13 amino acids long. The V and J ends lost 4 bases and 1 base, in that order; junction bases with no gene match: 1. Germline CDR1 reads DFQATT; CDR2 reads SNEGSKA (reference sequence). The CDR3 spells CSATSGAQETQYF. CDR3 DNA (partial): TGCAGTGCTACTAGCGGGGCCCAAGAGACC.

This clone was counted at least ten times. The sequenced CDR3 bases are TGTGCCAGCAGCTGGGACAGGGGGCGGGAGACC. Protein: CASSWDRGRET. The CDR3 in its entirety is CASSWDRGRETQYF. The chain employs TRBV5-4 and TRBJ2-5; 12 bases map to TRBD1. The CDR3 extends 3 residues past the end of the read, so its final part is completed from the germline J gene. With V trimmed by 3 bases and J by 5 bases, 2 bases remained unmatched. Germline-derived CDR1 and CDR2 are SGHNT and YYREEE (reference sequence). The CDR3 is 14 amino acids.

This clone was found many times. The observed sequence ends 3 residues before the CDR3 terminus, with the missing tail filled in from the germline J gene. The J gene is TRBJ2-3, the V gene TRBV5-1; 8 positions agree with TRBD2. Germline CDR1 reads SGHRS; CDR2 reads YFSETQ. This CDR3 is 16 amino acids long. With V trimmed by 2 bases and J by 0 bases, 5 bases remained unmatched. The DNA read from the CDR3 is TGCGCCAGCAGCTTTGCACTAGCGGCTAGCACAGATACG. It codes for CASSFALAASTDT. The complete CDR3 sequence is CASSFALAASTDTQYF.

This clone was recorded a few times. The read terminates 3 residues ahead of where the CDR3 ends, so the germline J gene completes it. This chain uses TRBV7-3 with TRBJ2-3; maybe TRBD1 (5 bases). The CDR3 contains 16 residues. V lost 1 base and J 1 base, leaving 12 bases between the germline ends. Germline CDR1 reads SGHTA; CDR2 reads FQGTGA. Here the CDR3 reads CASSLKRGVGTDTQYF. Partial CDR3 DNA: TGTGCCAGCAGCTTAAAAAGGGGTGTGGGCACAGATACG.

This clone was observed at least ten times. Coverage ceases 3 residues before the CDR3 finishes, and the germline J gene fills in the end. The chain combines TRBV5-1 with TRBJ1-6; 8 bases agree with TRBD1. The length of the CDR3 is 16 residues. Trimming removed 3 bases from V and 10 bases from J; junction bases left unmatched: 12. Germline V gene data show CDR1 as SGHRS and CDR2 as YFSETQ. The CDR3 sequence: CASSYQPTGEGSPLHF. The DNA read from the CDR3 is TGCGCCAGCAGCTATCAGCCGACAGGGGAGGGGTCACCC.

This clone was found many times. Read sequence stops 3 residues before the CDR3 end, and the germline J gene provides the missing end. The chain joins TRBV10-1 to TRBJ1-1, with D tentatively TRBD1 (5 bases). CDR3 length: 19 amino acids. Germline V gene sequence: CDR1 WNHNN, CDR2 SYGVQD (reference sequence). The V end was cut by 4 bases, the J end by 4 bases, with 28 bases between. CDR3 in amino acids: CASSVPRGGALRQSTEAFF. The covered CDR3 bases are TGCGCCAGCAGTGTTCCGCGCGGAGGGGCCTTGCGACAGAGCACTGAA.

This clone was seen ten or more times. Incomplete CDR3 DNA: TGCAGTGCTAGATCTGTTGCGAGGGCGGAGACC. Its translation: CSARSVARAET. The complete CDR3 sequence is CSARSVARAETQYF. This chain joins TRBV20-1 and TRBJ2-5; weak D call: TRBD2 (5 bases). The read terminates 3 residues before the CDR3 end, so the remaining end is supplied by the germline J gene. The CDR3 runs 14 residues. Germline V gene lookup returns CDR1 DFQATT and CDR2 SNEGSKA (reference sequence). V lost 2 bases and J lost 5, with 15 bases in between.

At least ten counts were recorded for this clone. The CDR3 sequence: CASSSPTRQGEAFF. Incomplete CDR3 DNA: TGTGCCAGCAGCTCCCCCACGAGACAGGGAGAA. The chain links TRBV7-6 to TRBJ1-1; TRBD1 agrees at 7 bases. The read is 3 residues too short to cover the CDR3 end, so that end is filled in from the germline J gene. The CDR3 is 14 residues long. Germline V gives CDR1 SGHVS, CDR2 FNYEAQ.

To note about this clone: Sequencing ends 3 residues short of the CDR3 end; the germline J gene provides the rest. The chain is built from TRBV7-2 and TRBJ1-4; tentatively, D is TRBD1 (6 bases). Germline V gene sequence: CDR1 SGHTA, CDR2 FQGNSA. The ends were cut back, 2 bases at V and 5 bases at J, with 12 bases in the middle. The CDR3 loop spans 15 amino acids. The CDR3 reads CASSLFAGENEKLFF. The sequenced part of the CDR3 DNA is TGTGCCAGCAGCTTATTCGCAGGGGAAAATGAAAAA.

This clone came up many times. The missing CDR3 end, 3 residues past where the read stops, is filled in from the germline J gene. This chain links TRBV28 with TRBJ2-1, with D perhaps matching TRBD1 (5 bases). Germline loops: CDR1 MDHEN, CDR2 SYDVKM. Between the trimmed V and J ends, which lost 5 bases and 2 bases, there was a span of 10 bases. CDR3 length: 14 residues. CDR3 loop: CASSRSGTYNEQFF. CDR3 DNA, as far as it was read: TGTGCCAGCAGTAGGTCAGGGACCTACAATGAG.

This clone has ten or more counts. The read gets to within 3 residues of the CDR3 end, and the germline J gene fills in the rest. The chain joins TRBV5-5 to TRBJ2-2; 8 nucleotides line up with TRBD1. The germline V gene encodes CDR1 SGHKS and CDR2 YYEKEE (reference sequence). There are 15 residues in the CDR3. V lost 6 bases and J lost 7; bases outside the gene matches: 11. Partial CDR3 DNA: TGTGCCAGCACCCCGCAGGGGGCGATGGGCGGGGAG. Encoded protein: CASTPQGAMGGE. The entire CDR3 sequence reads CASTPQGAMGGELFF.

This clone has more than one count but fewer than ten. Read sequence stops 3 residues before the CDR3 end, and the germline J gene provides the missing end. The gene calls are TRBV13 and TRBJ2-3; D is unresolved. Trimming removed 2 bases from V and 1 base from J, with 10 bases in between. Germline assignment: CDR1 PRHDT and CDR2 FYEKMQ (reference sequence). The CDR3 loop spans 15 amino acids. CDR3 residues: CASSLRSPGTDTQYF. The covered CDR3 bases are TGTGCCAGCAGCTTAAGATCGCCGGGCACAGATACG.

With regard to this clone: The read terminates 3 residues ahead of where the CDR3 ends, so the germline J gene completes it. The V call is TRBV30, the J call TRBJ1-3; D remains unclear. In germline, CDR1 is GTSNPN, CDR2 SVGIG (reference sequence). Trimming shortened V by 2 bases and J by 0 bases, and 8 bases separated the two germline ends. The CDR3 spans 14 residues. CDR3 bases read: TGTGCCTGGAGTCCCCAGAGCTCTGGAAACACC. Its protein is CAWSPQSSGNT. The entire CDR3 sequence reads CAWSPQSSGNTIYF.

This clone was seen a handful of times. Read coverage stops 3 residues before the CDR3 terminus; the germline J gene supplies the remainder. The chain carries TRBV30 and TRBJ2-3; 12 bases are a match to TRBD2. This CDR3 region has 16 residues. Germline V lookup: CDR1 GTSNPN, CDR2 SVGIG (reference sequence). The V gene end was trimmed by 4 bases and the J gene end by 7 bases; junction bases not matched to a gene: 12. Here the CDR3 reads CAWTPRRLAGGNTQYF. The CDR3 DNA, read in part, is TGTGCCTGGACCCCACGGCGGCTAGCGGGGGGGAATACG.

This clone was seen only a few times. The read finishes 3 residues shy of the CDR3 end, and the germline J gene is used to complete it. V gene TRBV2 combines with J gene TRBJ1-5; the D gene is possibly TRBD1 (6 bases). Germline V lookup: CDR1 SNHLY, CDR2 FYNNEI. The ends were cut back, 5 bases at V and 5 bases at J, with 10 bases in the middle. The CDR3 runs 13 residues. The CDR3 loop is CASSRSGDQPQHF. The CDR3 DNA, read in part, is TGTGCCAGCAGTAGGTCAGGGGATCAGCCC.